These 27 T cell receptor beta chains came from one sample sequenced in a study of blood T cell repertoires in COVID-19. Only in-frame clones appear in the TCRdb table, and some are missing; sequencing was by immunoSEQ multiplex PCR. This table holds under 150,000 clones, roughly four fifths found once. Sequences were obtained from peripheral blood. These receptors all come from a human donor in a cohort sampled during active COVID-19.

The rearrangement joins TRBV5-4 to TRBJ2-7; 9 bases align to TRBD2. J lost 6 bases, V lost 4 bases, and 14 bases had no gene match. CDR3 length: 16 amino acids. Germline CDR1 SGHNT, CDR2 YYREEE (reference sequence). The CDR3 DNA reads TGTGCCAGCAGCCCAAGTTTAGTAGCGGGGGTGAGCGAGCAGTACTTC. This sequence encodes CASSPSLVAGVSEQYF.

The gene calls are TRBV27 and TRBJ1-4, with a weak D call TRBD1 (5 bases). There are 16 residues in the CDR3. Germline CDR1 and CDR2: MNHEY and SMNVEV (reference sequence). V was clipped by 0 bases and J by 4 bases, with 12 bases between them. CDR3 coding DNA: TGTGCCAGCAGTTTATCGCCAGGGCGGTTTAATGAAAAACTGTTTTTT. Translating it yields CASSLSPGRFNEKLFF.

The CDR3 region is CASSYQRTGDEAFF. The CDR3 DNA follows: TGTGCCAGCAGTTACCAGAGGACAGGCGATGAAGCTTTCTTT. The chain links TRBV6-5 to TRBJ1-1; 7 bases fit TRBD1. The length of the CDR3 is 14 residues. The V and J ends lost 2 bases and 7 bases, in that order; junction bases with no gene match: 7. CDR1 and CDR2 (germline): MNHEY, SVGAGI.

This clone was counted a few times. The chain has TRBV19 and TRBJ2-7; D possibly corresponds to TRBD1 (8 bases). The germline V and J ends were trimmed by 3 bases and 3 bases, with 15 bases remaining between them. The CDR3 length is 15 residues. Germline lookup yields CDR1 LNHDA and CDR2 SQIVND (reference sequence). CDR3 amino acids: CASSIGQGGIYEQYF. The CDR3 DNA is TGTGCCAGTAGTATTGGACAGGGAGGGATCTACGAGCAGTACTTC.

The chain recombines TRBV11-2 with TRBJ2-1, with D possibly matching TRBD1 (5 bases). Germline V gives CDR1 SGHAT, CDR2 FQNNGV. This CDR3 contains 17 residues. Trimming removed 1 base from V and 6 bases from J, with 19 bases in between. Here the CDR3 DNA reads TGTGCCAGCAGCTTAGTAAGATTCGGCAGGGTAGGCAATGAGCAGTTCTTC. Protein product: CASSLVRFGRVGNEQFF.

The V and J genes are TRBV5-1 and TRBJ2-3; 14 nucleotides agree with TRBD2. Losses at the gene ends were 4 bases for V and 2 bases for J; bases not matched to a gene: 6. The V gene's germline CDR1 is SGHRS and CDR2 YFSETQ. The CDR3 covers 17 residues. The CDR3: CASSPGLAGGITDTQYF. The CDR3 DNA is TGCGCCAGCAGCCCAGGACTAGCGGGGGGTATCACAGATACGCAGTATTTT.

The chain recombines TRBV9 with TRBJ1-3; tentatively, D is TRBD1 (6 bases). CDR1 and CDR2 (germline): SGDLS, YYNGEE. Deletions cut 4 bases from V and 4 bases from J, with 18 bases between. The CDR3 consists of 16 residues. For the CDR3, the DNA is TGTGCCAGCAGCCCAGTGGTGCAGGGGATCGGAAACACCATATATTTT. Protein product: CASSPVVQGIGNTIYF.

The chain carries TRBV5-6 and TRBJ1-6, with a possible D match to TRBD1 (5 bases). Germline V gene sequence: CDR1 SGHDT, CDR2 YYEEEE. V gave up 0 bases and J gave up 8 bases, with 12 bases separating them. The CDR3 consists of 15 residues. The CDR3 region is CASSLGAGPHSPLHF. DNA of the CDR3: TGTGCCAGCAGCTTGGGGGCAGGGCCCCATTCACCCCTCCACTTT.

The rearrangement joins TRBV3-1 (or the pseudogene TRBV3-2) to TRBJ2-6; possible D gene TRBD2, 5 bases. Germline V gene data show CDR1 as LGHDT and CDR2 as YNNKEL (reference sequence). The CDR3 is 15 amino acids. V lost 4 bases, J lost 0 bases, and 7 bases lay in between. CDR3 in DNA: TGTGCCAGCAGCCCACGGGGCTCTGGGGCCAACGTCCTGACTTTC. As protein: CASSPRGSGANVLTF.

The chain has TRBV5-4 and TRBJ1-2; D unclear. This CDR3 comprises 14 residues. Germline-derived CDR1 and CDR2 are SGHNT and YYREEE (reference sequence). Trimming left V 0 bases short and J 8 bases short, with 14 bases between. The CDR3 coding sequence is TGTGCCAGCAGCTTGGTGCTCTCCCCGGGGGGCTACACCTTC. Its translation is CASSLVLSPGGYTF.

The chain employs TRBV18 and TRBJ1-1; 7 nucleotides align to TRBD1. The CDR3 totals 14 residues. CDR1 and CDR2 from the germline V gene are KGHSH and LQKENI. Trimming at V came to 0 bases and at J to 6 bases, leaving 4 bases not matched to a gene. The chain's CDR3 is CASSPPRTGAEAFF. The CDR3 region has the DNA TGTGCCAGCTCACCACCGAGGACAGGTGCTGAAGCTTTCTTT.

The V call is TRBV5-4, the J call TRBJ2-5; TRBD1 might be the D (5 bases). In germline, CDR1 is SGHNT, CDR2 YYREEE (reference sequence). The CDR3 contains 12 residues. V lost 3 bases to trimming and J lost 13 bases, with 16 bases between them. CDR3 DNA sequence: TGTGCCAGCAGCTCCAAGCTAGGGGTTAGGTACTTC. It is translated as CASSSKLGVRYF. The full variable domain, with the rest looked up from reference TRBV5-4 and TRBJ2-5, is ETGVTQSPTHLIKTRGQQVTLRCSSQSGHNTVSWYQQALGQGPQFIFQYYREEENGRGNFPPRFSGLQFPNYSSELNVNALELDDSALYLCASSSKLGVRYFGPGTRLLVL.

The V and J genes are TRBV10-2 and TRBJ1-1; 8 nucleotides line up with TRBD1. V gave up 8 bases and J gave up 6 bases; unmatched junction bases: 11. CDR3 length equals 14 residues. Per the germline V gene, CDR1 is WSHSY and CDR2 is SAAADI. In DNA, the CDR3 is TGCGCCAGCCGAACGACAGGGGTATTTGCTGAAGCTTTCTTT. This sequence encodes CASRTTGVFAEAFF.

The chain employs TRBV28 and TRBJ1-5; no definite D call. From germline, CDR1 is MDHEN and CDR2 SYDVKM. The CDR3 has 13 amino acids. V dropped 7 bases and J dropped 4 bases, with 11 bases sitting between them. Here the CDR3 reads CASIAGLNQPQHF. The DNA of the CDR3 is TGTGCCAGCATAGCGGGGTTGAATCAGCCCCAGCATTTT.

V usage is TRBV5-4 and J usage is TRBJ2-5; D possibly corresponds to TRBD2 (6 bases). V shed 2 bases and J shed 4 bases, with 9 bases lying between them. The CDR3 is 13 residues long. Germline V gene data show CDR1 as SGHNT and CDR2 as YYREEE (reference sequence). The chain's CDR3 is CASSFRGGETQYF. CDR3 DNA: TGTGCCAGCAGCTTTCGGGGAGGAGAGACCCAGTACTTC.

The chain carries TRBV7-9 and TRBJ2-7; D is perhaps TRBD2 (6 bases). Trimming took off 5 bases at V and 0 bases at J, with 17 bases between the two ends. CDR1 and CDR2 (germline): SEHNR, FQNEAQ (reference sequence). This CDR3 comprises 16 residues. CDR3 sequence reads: CASSAVGGRSSYEQYF. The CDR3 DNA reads TGTGCCAGCAGCGCCGTGGGGGGAAGAAGCTCCTACGAGCAGTACTTC.

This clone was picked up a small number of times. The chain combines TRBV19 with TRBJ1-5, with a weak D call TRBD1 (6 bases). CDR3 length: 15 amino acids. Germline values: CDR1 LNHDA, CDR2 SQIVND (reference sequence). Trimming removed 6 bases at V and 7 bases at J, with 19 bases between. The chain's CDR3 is CASSSGQLREQPQHF. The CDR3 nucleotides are TGTGCCAGTAGCTCCGGACAGCTGAGAGAGCAGCCCCAGCATTTT. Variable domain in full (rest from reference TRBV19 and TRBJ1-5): DGGITQSPKYLFRKEGQNVTLSCEQNLNHDAMYWYRQDPGQGLRLIYYSQIVNDFQKGDIAEGYSVSREKKESFPLTVTSAQKNPTAFYLCASSSGQLREQPQHFGDGTRLSIL.

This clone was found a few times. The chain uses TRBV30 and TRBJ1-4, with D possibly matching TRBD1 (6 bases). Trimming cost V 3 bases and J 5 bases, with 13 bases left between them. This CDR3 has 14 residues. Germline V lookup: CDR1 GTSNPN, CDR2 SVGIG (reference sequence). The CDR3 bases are TGTGCCTGGAGGGTCGGGAGGGGGAATGAAAAACTGTTTTTT. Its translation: CAWRVGRGNEKLFF.

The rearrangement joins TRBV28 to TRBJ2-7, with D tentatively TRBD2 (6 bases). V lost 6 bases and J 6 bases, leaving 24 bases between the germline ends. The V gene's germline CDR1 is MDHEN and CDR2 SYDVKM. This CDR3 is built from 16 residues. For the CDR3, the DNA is TGTGCCAGCAGATGGAGGGGTAGCTTAAGACTCCCCGAGCAGTACTTC. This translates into CASRWRGSLRLPEQYF.

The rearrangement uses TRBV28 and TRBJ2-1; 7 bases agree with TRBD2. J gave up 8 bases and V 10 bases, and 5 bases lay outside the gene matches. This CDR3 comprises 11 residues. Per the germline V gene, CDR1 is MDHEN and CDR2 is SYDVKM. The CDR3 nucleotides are TGTGCCACGGGGAGGGTTGATGAGCAGTTCTTC. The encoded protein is CATGRVDEQFF.

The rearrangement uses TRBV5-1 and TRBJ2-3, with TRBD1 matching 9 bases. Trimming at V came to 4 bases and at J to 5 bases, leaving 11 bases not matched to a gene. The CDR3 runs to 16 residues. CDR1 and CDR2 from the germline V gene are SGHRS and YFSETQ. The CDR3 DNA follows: TGCGCCAGCAGCCCCTATAGACAGGGGGGTCAAGATACGCAGTATTTT. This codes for CASSPYRQGGQDTQYF.

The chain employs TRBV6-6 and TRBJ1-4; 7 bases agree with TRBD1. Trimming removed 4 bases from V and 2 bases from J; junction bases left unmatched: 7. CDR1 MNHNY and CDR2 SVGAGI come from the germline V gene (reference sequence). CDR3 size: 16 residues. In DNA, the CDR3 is TGTGCCAGCAGTTCGGCCACAGGGGCGACTAATGAAAAACTGTTTTTT. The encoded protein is CASSSATGATNEKLFF.

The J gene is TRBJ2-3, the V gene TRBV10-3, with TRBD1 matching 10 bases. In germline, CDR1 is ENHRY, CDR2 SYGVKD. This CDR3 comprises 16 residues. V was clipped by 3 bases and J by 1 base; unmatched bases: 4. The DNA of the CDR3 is TGTGCCATCAGTGATCCCGGACAGGGGGGCACAGATACGCAGTATTTT. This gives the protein CAISDPGQGGTDTQYF.

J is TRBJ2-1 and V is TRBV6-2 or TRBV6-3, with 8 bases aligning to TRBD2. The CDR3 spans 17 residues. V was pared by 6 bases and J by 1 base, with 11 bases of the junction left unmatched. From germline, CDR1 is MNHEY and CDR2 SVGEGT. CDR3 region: CASSPPATSGSYNEQFF. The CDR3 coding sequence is TGTGCCAGCAGCCCGCCCGCCACTAGCGGATCCTACAATGAGCAGTTCTTC.

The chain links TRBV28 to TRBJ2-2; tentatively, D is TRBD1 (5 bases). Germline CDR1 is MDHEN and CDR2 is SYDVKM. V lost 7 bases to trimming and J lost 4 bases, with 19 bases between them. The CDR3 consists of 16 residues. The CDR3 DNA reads TGTGCCAGCATCTCCCCCTGGGGAAGGGGCACCGGGGAGCTGTTTTTT. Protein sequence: CASISPWGRGTGELFF.

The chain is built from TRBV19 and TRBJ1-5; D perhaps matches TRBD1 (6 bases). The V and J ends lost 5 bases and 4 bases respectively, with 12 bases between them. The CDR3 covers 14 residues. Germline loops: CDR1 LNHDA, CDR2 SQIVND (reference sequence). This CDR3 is CASSLSGVNQPQHF. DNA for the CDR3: TGTGCCAGTAGTCTCTCAGGGGTAAATCAGCCCCAGCATTTT.

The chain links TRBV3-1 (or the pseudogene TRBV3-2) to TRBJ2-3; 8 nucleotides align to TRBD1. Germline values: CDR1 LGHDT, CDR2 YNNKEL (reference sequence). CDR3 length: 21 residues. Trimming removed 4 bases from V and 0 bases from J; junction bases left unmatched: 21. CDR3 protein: CASSPVPGQASIGTSTDTQYF. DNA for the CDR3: TGTGCCAGCAGCCCCGTGCCGGGACAGGCCTCGATAGGGACTAGCACAGATACGCAGTATTTT.